This TCR beta chain was found in a study of blood T cell repertoires in COVID-19. This clone was seen a few times. Here immunoSEQ multiplex PCR was the method, and the copy in TCRdb shows in-frame clones only, minus some. The table records around 160,000 clones, about 88% of them present only once. This receptor was taken from a man between 18 and 35 years old with acute or convalescent COVID-19. Sequenced sample: peripheral blood.

The DNA of the CDR3 is TGCGCCAGCAGCCCATTACAGGATAATTCACCCCTCCACTTT. Encoded protein: CASSPLQDNSPLHF. The chain employs TRBV4-1 and TRBJ1-6; a weak D match, TRBD1 (5 bases). CDR3 length: 14 residues. Trimming stripped 4 bases from V and 5 bases from J, with 9 bases between. The germline V gene encodes CDR1 MGHRA and CDR2 YSYEKL.